Listed below are T cell receptor beta chains from one sample, sequenced in a study of T cell responses to AZD1222 COVID-19 vaccine. TCRdb keeps only in-frame clones here, not all; method: immunoSEQ multiplex PCR. The table shows 95,000 to 150,000 clones, with around 90% occurring only once. The source material was peripheral blood, sampled 28 days after the second AZD1222 dose. Receptor source: an adult who received the AZD1222 COVID-19 vaccine. The CDR3 runs from the conserved cysteine through the conserved F or W. Each record gives: V gene, D gene, J gene, clone size, CDR3 DNA, CDR3 protein. D genes are given only for firm matches. Only part of the rows carry a size: once, few, many, or a class if the clone is expanded.

V: TRBV7-2
D: NA
J: TRBJ1-1
size: many
DNA: TGTGCCAGCAGCTCACGTCGGACACTGAACACTGAAGCTTTCTTT
CDR3: CASSSRRTLNTEAFF

V: TRBV5-1
D: NA
J: TRBJ1-4
size: few
DNA: TGCGCCAGCAGGACGCAAGGTGGCGGCGGTGAAAAACTGTTTTTT
CDR3: CASRTQGGGGEKLFF

V: TRBV19
D: NA
J: TRBJ2-6
size: NA
DNA: TGTGCCAGTATCAGACAGGGAGGACTCTCTGGGGCCAACGTCCTGACTTTC
CDR3: CASIRQGGLSGANVLTF

V: TRBV7-2
D: TRBD1
J: TRBJ1-3
size: NA
DNA: TGTGCCAGCAGCTTAGACAGGGGAGCGGGGGGAAACACCATATATTTT
CDR3: CASSLDRGAGGNTIYF

V: TRBV5-1
D: NA
J: TRBJ1-1
size: NA
DNA: TGCGCCAGCAGCTTGAGGACGTTGAGGGAGAGAATGAACACTGAAGCTTTCTTT
CDR3: CASSLRTLRERMNTEAFF

V: TRBV2
D: NA
J: TRBJ2-5
size: NA
DNA: TGTGCCAGCAGTGAATTCCGGGGGAGGGAGACCCAGTACTTC
CDR3: CASSEFRGRETQYF

V: TRBV19
D: TRBD1
J: TRBJ1-2
size: once
DNA: TGTGCCAGTAGGGAGACAGGGGGCTCTATTAACTATGGCTACACCTTC
CDR3: CASRETGGSINYGYTF

V: TRBV28
D: NA
J: TRBJ1-1
size: few
DNA: TGTGCCAGCAGCCCCTTGGAGGGCGGACGGAACACTGAAGCTTTCTTT
CDR3: CASSPLEGGRNTEAFF

V: TRBV10-3
D: NA
J: TRBJ1-3
size: NA
DNA: TGTGCCATCAGTGAGTCGCTGTACGGAGCCCCTGGAAACACCATATATTTT
CDR3: CAISESLYGAPGNTIYF

V: TRBV4-2
D: TRBD1
J: TRBJ1-4
size: NA
DNA: TGTGCCAGCAGCCAAGATGGGGGACAGGGGAATGAAAAACTGTTTTTT
CDR3: CASSQDGGQGNEKLFF

V: TRBV5-5
D: NA
J: TRBJ1-2
size: few
DNA: TGTGCCAGCAGCTTGGAGGGACCCCATGGCTACACCTTC
CDR3: CASSLEGPHGYTF

V: TRBV20-1
D: TRBD2
J: TRBJ2-1
size: NA
DNA: TGCAGTGCTAGTTCTAGCGGGGGTCAGAACTACAATGAGCAGTTCTTC
CDR3: CSASSSGGQNYNEQFF

V: TRBV24-1
D: NA
J: TRBJ1-2
size: once
DNA: TGTGCCACCCGCGGGGCGGAAGACTATGGCTACACCTTC
CDR3: CATRGAEDYGYTF

V: TRBV6-5
D: TRBD1
J: TRBJ1-1
size: NA
DNA: TGTGCCAGCAGTTACGGGACAGAGAACACTGAAGCTTTCTTT
CDR3: CASSYGTENTEAFF

V: TRBV12-2
D: NA
J: TRBJ1-2
size: NA
DNA: TGTGCAAGTCGCTTACCGACAGGGGTTCAGGCTTTCTATGGCTACACCTTC
CDR3: CASRLPTGVQAFYGYTF

V: TRBV29-1
D: TRBD1
J: TRBJ2-2
size: NA
DNA: TGCAGCGTTGCAACAGGGGTTTCCCGGAACACCGGGGAGCTGTTTTTT
CDR3: CSVATGVSRNTGELFF

V: TRBV19
D: NA
J: TRBJ2-3
size: NA
DNA: TGTGCCAGTAGTATAGGGCAAAATACGCAGTATTTT
CDR3: CASSIGQNTQYF

V: TRBV28
D: NA
J: TRBJ1-4
size: NA
DNA: TGTGCCAGCAGTTTAGCAGGGTATAATGAAAAACTGTTTTTT
CDR3: CASSLAGYNEKLFF

V: TRBV6-5
D: TRBD1
J: TRBJ1-2
size: NA
DNA: TGTGCCAGCAGTTACGGGGACAGCACCTATGGCTACACCTTC
CDR3: CASSYGDSTYGYTF

V: TRBV4-3
D: NA
J: TRBJ1-5
size: NA
DNA: TGCGCCAGCAGCCAAGGGGCAGAAAATCAGCCCCAGCATTTT
CDR3: CASSQGAENQPQHF

V: TRBV11-2
D: NA
J: TRBJ1-2
size: once
DNA: TGTGCCAGCAGCTGGCCCCGGAACACGGGGTTGTATGGCTACACCTTC
CDR3: CASSWPRNTGLYGYTF

V: TRBV6-5
D: TRBD1
J: TRBJ1-2
size: NA
DNA: TGTGCCACCAAGCAGGGACAGGGGGCCGGTGGCTACACCTTC
CDR3: CATKQGQGAGGYTF

V: TRBV28
D: NA
J: TRBJ1-5
size: NA
DNA: TGTGCCAGCAGTTTTTCCGCTTGGGACTTGATAACGGGGGGTCAGCCCCAGCATTTT
CDR3: CASSFSAWDLITGGQPQHF

V: TRBV5-6
D: NA
J: TRBJ1-1
size: NA
DNA: TGTGCCAGCAGCTTAGGGAGGAACACTGAAGCTTTCTTT
CDR3: CASSLGRNTEAFF

V: TRBV5-1
D: NA
J: TRBJ2-5
size: NA
DNA: TGCGCCAGCAGCTTCCAACGGGGGGCGGAGACCCAGTACTTC
CDR3: CASSFQRGAETQYF

V: TRBV5-4
D: TRBD1
J: TRBJ1-4
size: NA
DNA: TGTGCCAGCAGCTATAGCACAGGGGTTAATGAAAAACTGTTTTTT
CDR3: CASSYSTGVNEKLFF

V: TRBV19
D: TRBD1
J: TRBJ2-3
size: NA
DNA: TGTGCCACCGGGACAGGGGCGGGGAGCACAGATACGCAGTATTTT
CDR3: CATGTGAGSTDTQYF

V: TRBV7-3
D: NA
J: TRBJ2-7
size: NA
DNA: TGTGCCAGCAGCTTAAGGTGGGGGAGCTCCTACGAGCAGTACTTC
CDR3: CASSLRWGSSYEQYF

V: TRBV7-3
D: NA
J: TRBJ1-1
size: NA
DNA: TGTGCCAGCAGCCCAAGTGGAGCGCTCTCTGCTACTGAAGCTTTCTTT
CDR3: CASSPSGALSATEAFF

V: TRBV2
D: NA
J: TRBJ1-4
size: NA
DNA: TGTGCCAGCAGCGACCCAGGGACGGTTAATGAAAAACTGTTTTTT
CDR3: CASSDPGTVNEKLFF

V: TRBV28
D: NA
J: TRBJ1-5
size: NA
DNA: TGTGCCAGCCACCGACAAGGAGGGGGGCCGAATCAGCCCCAGCATTTT
CDR3: CASHRQGGGPNQPQHF

V: TRBV19
D: NA
J: TRBJ1-4
size: NA
DNA: TGTGCCAGTAGGCCTCTAGGACGGAATGAAAAACTGTTTTTT
CDR3: CASRPLGRNEKLFF

V: TRBV9
D: NA
J: TRBJ1-4
size: NA
DNA: TGTGCCAGCAGCGAGCTACAGGGATCTAATGAAAAACTGTTTTTT
CDR3: CASSELQGSNEKLFF

V: TRBV7-6
D: TRBD1
J: TRBJ1-1
size: NA
DNA: TGTGCCAGCAGCTCTACCGGGACAGGGAACACTGAAGCTTTCTTT
CDR3: CASSSTGTGNTEAFF

V: TRBV29-1
D: TRBD1
J: TRBJ1-2
size: NA
DNA: TGCAGCGTTTGGACAGGCCGAGACTATGGCTACACCTTC
CDR3: CSVWTGRDYGYTF

V: TRBV4-3
D: TRBD2
J: TRBJ2-1
size: NA
DNA: TGCGCCAGCAGCCAAGATGGGACTACGGGCGAGCAGTTCTTC
CDR3: CASSQDGTTGEQFF

V: TRBV14
D: TRBD2
J: TRBJ2-5
size: NA
DNA: TGTGCAGGTTTGGCTAGCGGGGGGAAAGAGACCCAGTACTTC
CDR3: CAGLASGGKETQYF

V: TRBV5-1
D: NA
J: TRBJ2-5
size: NA
DNA: TGCGCCAGCAGCCGCGGACAACAAGAGACCCAGTACTTC
CDR3: CASSRGQQETQYF

V: TRBV6-5
D: TRBD1
J: TRBJ2-3
size: few
DNA: TGTGCCACCAGACAGGGGAGTGGCACAGATACGCAGTATTTT
CDR3: CATRQGSGTDTQYF

V: TRBV6-2/TRBV6-3
D: TRBD1
J: TRBJ2-6
size: NA
DNA: TGTGCCAGCAGCTGGACAGGGTTATCGTCTGGGGCCAACGTCCTGACTTTC
CDR3: CASSWTGLSSGANVLTF

V: TRBV24-1
D: NA
J: TRBJ1-2
size: NA
DNA: TGTGCCACCAGTGACTCGGGGCCGTATGGCTACACCTTC
CDR3: CATSDSGPYGYTF

V: TRBV19
D: NA
J: TRBJ2-7
size: NA
DNA: TGTGCCAGTAGGACCGGGAGCCTCGCTGGCGAGCAGTACTTC
CDR3: CASRTGSLAGEQYF

V: TRBV9
D: TRBD1
J: TRBJ1-6
size: NA
DNA: TGTGCCAGCAGCGTTACAGGGGGCGACTATAATTCACCCCTCCACTTT
CDR3: CASSVTGGDYNSPLHF

V: TRBV25-1
D: NA
J: TRBJ1-2
size: NA
DNA: TGTGCCAGCAGTGAAGGAAATCGGGGAAGCTATGGCTACACCTTC
CDR3: CASSEGNRGSYGYTF

V: TRBV19
D: NA
J: TRBJ2-7
size: NA
DNA: TGTGCCAGTAGCTGGGACACCCGAAAATACGAGCAGTACTTC
CDR3: CASSWDTRKYEQYF